This T cell receptor beta chain was documented in a study of PD-L1 blockade in urothelial cancer. Across the whole study: Before enrollment, 0 to 3 chemotherapy regimens had been given to patients.

The CDR3 is 16 amino acids. Trimming pared 0 bases from V and 2 bases from J, leaving 11 bases between. Germline loops: CDR1 MNHNS, CDR2 SASEGT. Here immunoSEQ multiplex PCR was the method, and the copy in TCRdb shows in-frame clones only, minus some. Of 100,000 or so clones listed, 70% to 90% were seen once; the top ten hold about 2.2%. This chain connects TRBV6-1 to TRBJ1-5; tentatively, D is TRBD1 (5 bases). The sequence was collected from a man aged 50-59 years with urothelial cancer. Sequenced here: PBMCs, sampled around atezolizumab (anti-PD-L1) treatment. The CDR3 DNA follows: TGTGCCAGCAGTGAAGCTTACAGGAGGGGCAATCAGCCCCAGCATTTT. Its protein product is CASSEAYRRGNQPQHF.